This T cell receptor beta chain was documented in a study of blood T cell repertoires in COVID-19. About the research overall: T cells, B-cell-depleted T cells, or PBMCs provided the cDNA or gDNA that served as material.

TCRdb's copy holds only in-frame clones and misses some; the assay was immunoSEQ multiplex PCR. This sample carries 150,000 to 200,000 clones, roughly nine tenths of them seen once, and the ten largest clones take roughly 1.2%. The receptor was derived from a human donor with acute COVID-19. The donor label of this sample is uncertain. The material sequenced was PBMCs or T cells enriched from blood (not recorded which).

CDR3 residues: CASSLLDRPSGNTIYF. The CDR3 nucleotides read TGTGCCAGTAGCCTTCTGGACAGACCCTCTGGAAACACCATATATTTT. J is TRBJ1-3 and V is TRBV19; a possible D gene is TRBD1 (6 bases). This CDR3 is built from 16 residues. Germline V CDR1 and CDR2: LNHDA, SQIVND (reference sequence). V was shortened by 6 bases and J by 0 bases, with 15 bases between the two germline ends.